This TCR beta chain was sequenced for a study of T cell changes during pregnancy in multiple sclerosis. Produced via immunoSEQ multiplex PCR; TCRdb's table is partial and in-frame only. This table holds around 51,000 clones, 90% to 95% found once. CDR1 is LNHDA and CDR2 is SQIVND in the germline V gene (reference sequence). This CDR3 contains 16 residues. J lost 4 bases, V lost 7 bases, and 14 bases had no gene match. V and J are TRBV19 and TRBJ1-2; 8 bases map to TRBD1. This TCR was recovered from a female donor with multiple sclerosis, enrolled in a pregnancy study. The sequenced sample was CD4+ T cells from peripheral blood mononuclear cells, obtained in the second trimester of pregnancy. The CDR3 loop reads CASTPQGQGAGYGYTF. The CDR3 DNA follows: TGTGCCAGTACCCCCCAGGGGCAGGGGGCAGGCTATGGCTACACCTTC.